The rows below give T cell receptor beta chains drawn from one sample of a study of blood T cell repertoires in COVID-19. The protocol was immunoSEQ multiplex PCR, while the TCRdb copy is restricted to in-frame clones and leaves out a portion. This table has 50,000 to 65,000 clones, 70% to 90% appearing once. Sequencing input: peripheral blood. All receptors come from a man aged 65-85 years with acute or convalescent COVID-19. Both conserved end residues are part of each CDR3. A D gene is named only where the DNA matches it firmly. The listing skips clone size in some rows; elsewhere it reads once, few, many or a size class.

V	J	D	size	DNA	CDR3
TRBV4-1	TRBJ1-2	TRBD1	-	TGCGCCAGCAGCCTTGGGACAGGACGGTCGGGCTACACCTTC	CASSLGTGRSGYTF
TRBV2	TRBJ2-1	TRBD2	-	TGTGCCAGCAGGGATCCGGGACTAGGACCCAATGAGCAGTTCTTC	CASRDPGLGPNEQFF
TRBV6-1	TRBJ1-3	-	-	TGTGCCAGCAGACTCGGGGACTTCTCTGGAAACACCATATATTTT	CASRLGDFSGNTIYF
TRBV7-2	TRBJ2-3	-	few	TGTGCCAGCAGCTTAGAAGCAGGGTCCACAGATACGCAGTATTTT	CASSLEAGSTDTQYF
TRBV4-1	TRBJ2-4	TRBD2	-	TGCGCCAGCAGCCAGGGACTAGAAGACATTCAGTACTTC	CASSQGLEDIQYF
TRBV7-3	TRBJ2-1	TRBD2	-	TGTGCCAGCAGCTTAGGGCGAGCGGGGGCTGAGCAGTTCTTC	CASSLGRAGAEQFF
TRBV19	TRBJ2-7	TRBD2	-	TGTGCCAGTAGTGCGGGGACTAACTCCTACGAGCAGTACTTC	CASSAGTNSYEQYF
TRBV16	TRBJ1-1	TRBD1	-	TGTGCCAGCAGCCGTCAGACAGGGGCCTACACTGAAGCTTTCTTT	CASSRQTGAYTEAFF
TRBV5-6	TRBJ2-3	-	-	TGTGCCAGCAGCTTCGGTTACAGGGCAGATACGCAGTATTTT	CASSFGYRADTQYF
TRBV19	TRBJ2-5	TRBD2	once	TGTGCCAGTAGTACTAGACTCCCTGGGACTAGCGTTGAAGAGACCCAGTACTTC	CASSTRLPGTSVEETQYF
TRBV27	TRBJ1-1	TRBD1	-	TGTGCCAGCAGTTTATCGGTGACAGGGGGCACTGAAGCTTTCTTT	CASSLSVTGGTEAFF
TRBV7-9	TRBJ2-4	-	-	TGTGCCAGCAGCTTATCCGCGACAGACATTCAGTACTTC	CASSLSATDIQYF
TRBV27	TRBJ1-1	-	-	TGTGCCAGCAGTTTTTGGGGCATGAACACTGAAGCTTTCTTT	CASSFWGMNTEAFF
TRBV27	TRBJ1-2	TRBD1	-	TGTGCCAGCAGTTTATCCCCTCGACAGGGAACCTATGGCTACACCTTC	CASSLSPRQGTYGYTF
TRBV6-2/TRBV6-3	TRBJ1-5	-	-	TGTGCCAGCAGCCGGACACTCCGAAGCAATCAGCCCCAGCATTTT	CASSRTLRSNQPQHF
TRBV19	TRBJ2-1	-	-	TGTGCCAGTAGTATTCTGGGCGGGAATGAGCAGTTCTTC	CASSILGGNEQFF
TRBV19	TRBJ1-2	-	-	TGTGCCAGTAGGGGGGAGAGACAGGCCTATGGCTACACCTTC	CASRGERQAYGYTF
TRBV2	TRBJ1-1	-	-	TGTGCCAGCAGGAATGGGGTTGGGGCGACTGAAGCTTTCTTT	CASRNGVGATEAFF
TRBV19	TRBJ1-2	-	-	TGTGCCAGTAGAAAGAGGACAGTTGAAAACTATGGCTACACCTTC	CASRKRTVENYGYTF
TRBV19	TRBJ1-5	-	-	TGTGCCAGTAGTATCGGCAACAGCTTCCCAGGCAATCAGCCCCAGCATTTT	CASSIGNSFPGNQPQHF
TRBV6-2/TRBV6-3	TRBJ2-7	TRBD2	-	TGTGCCAGCAGTTTCCTCGGTAGCGGGAGTAACGAGCAGTACTTC	CASSFLGSGSNEQYF
TRBV10-3	TRBJ2-3	-	-	TGTGCCATCAGTAAAGGGGTTCTACGCACAGATACGCAGTATTTT	CAISKGVLRTDTQYF
TRBV6-2/TRBV6-3	TRBJ2-1	TRBD1	-	TGTGCCAGCAGCTCCGACAGGGGGCGAGCTTATGAGCAGTTCTTC	CASSSDRGRAYEQFF
TRBV19	TRBJ1-1	-	-	TGTGCCAGTAGTAGTACCCAGTATCGGGGGTTGGAGACTGAAGCTTTCTTT	CASSSTQYRGLETEAFF
TRBV5-1	TRBJ2-2	TRBD2	-	TGCGCCAGCAGCTTGGCGCCGGGGGGCACCGGGGAGCTGTTTTTT	CASSLAPGGTGELFF
TRBV30	TRBJ2-5	-	many	TGTGCCTGGAGTGGAGGGCCCCAAGAGACCCAGTACTTC	CAWSGGPQETQYF
TRBV6-2/TRBV6-3	TRBJ2-7	-	-	TGTGCCAGCAGTTATGGGCAGGGTAACTACGAGCAGTACTTC	CASSYGQGNYEQYF
TRBV27	TRBJ1-6	-	-	TGTGCCAGCAGTTTAACCCTAGGCGGGGTCCCCTATAATTCACCCCTCCACTTT	CASSLTLGGVPYNSPLHF
TRBV3-1/TRBV3-2	TRBJ1-3	-	-	TGTGCCAGCAGCCAAGTTACAGGCTCTGGAAACACCATATATTTT	CASSQVTGSGNTIYF
TRBV21-1	TRBJ1-4	-	-	TGTGCCAGCAGCAAAAGGCAGGGGGCCCCTAGGGGGGAACTGTTTTTT	CASSKRQGAPRGELFF
TRBV19	TRBJ1-4	TRBD1	-	TGTGCCAGTAGTGGGGACAGGGGCAATGAAAAACTGTTTTTT	CASSGDRGNEKLFF
TRBV11-1	TRBJ2-4	-	-	TGTGCCAGCAGCTTATCAAACAGGAAAAACATTCAGTACTTC	CASSLSNRKNIQYF
TRBV4-3	TRBJ2-7	-	-	TGCGCCAGCAGCGCGGGACTTTCCTACGAGCAGTACTTC	CASSAGLSYEQYF
TRBV25-1	TRBJ2-1	-	-	TGTGCCAGCAGTGAATTCGGGGGAAATGAGCAGTTCTTC	CASSEFGGNEQFF
TRBV4-2	TRBJ1-6	-	-	TGTGCCAGCAGCCAAGCAAGTTGGGAGGTGGATTCACCCCTCCACTTT	CASSQASWEVDSPLHF
TRBV7-2	TRBJ1-1	TRBD1	-	TGTGCCAGCAGCCCGGGACAGGCGAACACTGAAGCTTTCTTT	CASSPGQANTEAFF
TRBV5-6	TRBJ2-7	-	-	TGTGCCAGCAGCTTGGTCGGTCTAGGCTCCGCGTACGAGCAGTACTTC	CASSLVGLGSAYEQYF
TRBV9	TRBJ2-1	TRBD1	once	TGTGCCAGCAGCGTAAAAGGGGGCTCATACAATGAGCAGTTCTTC	CASSVKGGSYNEQFF
TRBV7-2	TRBJ2-7	-	few	TGTGCCAGCAGCTTCAATCCAGGTTTTCTCCCCTACGAGCAGTACTTC	CASSFNPGFLPYEQYF
TRBV7-9	TRBJ1-1	-	-	TGTGCCAGCAGCCCCCTGACAGCCATGAACACTGAAGCTTTCTTT	CASSPLTAMNTEAFF
TRBV28	TRBJ2-6	-	-	TGTGCCAGCCAAAGCGTCAACCCCTCTGGGGCCAACGTCCTGACTTTC	CASQSVNPSGANVLTF
TRBV11-2	TRBJ1-4	-	-	TGTGCCAGCAGCTTAGACGTCAGGGGATGGTCTAATGAAAAACTGTTTTTT	CASSLDVRGWSNEKLFF